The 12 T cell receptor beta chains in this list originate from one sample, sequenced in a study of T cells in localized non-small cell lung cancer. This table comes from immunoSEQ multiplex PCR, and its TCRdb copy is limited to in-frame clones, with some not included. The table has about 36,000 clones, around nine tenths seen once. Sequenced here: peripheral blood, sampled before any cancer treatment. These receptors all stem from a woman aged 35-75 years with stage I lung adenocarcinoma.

CDR3 sequence (DNA): TGTGCCACAGGAGTCGACAGGAATTCCTACGAGCAGTACTTC. Translated, it gives CATGVDRNSYEQYF. J is TRBJ2-7 and V is TRBV10-3; D may be TRBD1 (6 bases). Trimming took 10 bases from V and 1 from J, leaving 17 bases between them. The CDR3 totals 14 residues. CDR1 is ENHRY and CDR2 is SYGVKD in the germline V gene.

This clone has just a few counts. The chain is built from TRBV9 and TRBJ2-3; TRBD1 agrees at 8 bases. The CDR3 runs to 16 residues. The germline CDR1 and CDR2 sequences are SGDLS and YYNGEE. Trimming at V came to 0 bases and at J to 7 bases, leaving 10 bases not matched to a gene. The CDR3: CASSVGSGGGRNTQYF. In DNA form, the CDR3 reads TGTGCCAGCAGCGTAGGATCAGGGGGCGGTAGAAATACGCAGTATTTT.

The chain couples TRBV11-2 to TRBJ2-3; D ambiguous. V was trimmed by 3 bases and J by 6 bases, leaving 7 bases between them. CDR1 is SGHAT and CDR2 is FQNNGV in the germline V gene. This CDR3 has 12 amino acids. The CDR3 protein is CASSLYLDTQYF. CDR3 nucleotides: TGTGCCAGCAGCTTGTACCTGGATACGCAGTATTTT.

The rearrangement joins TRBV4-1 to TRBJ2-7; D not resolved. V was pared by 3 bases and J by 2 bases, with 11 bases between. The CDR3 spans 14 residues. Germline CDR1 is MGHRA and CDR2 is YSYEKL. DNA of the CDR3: TGCGCCAGCAGCCACCCGGGTAATACCTACGAGCAGTACTTC. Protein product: CASSHPGNTYEQYF.

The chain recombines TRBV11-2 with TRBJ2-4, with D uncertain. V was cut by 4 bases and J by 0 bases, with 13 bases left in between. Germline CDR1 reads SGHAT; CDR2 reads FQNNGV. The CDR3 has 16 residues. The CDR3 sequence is CASSSITRLAKNIQYF. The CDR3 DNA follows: TGTGCCAGCAGCTCAATCACCCGTCTAGCCAAAAACATTCAGTACTTC.

The CDR3: CASSPQTAEAFF. CDR3 nucleotide sequence: TGTGCCAGCTCACCACAGACTGCTGAAGCTTTCTTT. The V call is TRBV18, the J call TRBJ1-1; D unclear. V was cut by 1 base and J by 6 bases, with 6 bases left in between. Germline V gene lookup returns CDR1 KGHSH and CDR2 LQKENI. The length of the CDR3 is 12 residues.

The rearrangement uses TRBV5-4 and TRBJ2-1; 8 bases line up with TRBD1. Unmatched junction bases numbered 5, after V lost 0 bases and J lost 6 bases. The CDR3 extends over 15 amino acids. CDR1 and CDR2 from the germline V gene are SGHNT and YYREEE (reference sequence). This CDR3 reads CASSLGQGTRNEQFF. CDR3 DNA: TGTGCCAGCAGCTTGGGACAGGGGACCCGCAATGAGCAGTTCTTC.

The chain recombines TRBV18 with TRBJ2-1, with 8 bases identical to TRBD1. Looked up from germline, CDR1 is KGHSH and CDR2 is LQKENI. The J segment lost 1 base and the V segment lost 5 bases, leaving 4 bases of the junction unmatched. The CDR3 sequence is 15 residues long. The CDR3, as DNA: TGTGCCAGCTCAGCCGGACAGGGTTCCTACAATGAGCAGTTCTTC. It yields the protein CASSAGQGSYNEQFF.

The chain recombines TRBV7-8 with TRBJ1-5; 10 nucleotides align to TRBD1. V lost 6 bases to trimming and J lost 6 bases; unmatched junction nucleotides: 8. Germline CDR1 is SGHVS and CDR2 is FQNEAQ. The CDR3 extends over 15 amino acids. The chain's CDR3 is CASRAGTGEAQPQHF. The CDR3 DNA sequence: TGTGCCAGCAGGGCCGGGACAGGGGAGGCTCAGCCCCAGCATTTT.

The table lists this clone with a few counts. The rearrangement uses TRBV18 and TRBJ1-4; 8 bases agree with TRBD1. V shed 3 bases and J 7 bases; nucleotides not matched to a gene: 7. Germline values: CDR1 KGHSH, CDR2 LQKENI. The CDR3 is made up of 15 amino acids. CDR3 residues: CASSPLDRAGEKLFF. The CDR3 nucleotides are TGTGCCAGCTCACCTCTGGACAGGGCTGGTGAAAAACTGTTTTTT.

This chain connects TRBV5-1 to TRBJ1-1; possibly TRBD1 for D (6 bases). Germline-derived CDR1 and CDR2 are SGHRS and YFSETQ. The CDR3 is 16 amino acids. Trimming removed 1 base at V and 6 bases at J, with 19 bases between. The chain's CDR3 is CASSLYSEGGRSEAFF. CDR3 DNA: TGCGCCAGCAGCTTGTATTCTGAGGGGGGCAGGTCTGAAGCTTTCTTT. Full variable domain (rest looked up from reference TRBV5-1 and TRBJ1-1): KAGVTQTPRYLIKTRGQQVTLSCSPISGHRSVSWYQQTPGQGLQFLFEYFSETQRNKGNFPGRFSGRQFSNSRSEMNVSTLELGDSALYLCASSLYSEGGRSEAFFGQGTRLTVV.

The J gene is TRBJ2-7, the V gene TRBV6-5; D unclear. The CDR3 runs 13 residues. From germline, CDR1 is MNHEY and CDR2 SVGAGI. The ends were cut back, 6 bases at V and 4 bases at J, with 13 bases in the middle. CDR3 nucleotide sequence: TGTGCCAGCAGGGATCCCACTAATTACGAGCAGTACTTC. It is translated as CASRDPTNYEQYF.